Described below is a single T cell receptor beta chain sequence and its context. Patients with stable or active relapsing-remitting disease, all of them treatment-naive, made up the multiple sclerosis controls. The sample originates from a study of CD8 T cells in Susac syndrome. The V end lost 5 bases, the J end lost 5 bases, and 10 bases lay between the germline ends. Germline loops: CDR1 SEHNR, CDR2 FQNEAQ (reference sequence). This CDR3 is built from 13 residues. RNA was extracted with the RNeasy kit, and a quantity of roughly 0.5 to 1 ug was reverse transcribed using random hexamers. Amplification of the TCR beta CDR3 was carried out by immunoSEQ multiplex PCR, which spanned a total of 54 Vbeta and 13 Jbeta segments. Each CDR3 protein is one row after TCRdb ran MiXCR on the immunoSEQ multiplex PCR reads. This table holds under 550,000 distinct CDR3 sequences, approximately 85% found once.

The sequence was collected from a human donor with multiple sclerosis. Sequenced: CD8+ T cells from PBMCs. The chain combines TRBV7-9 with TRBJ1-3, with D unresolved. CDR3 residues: CASSRSDRNTIYF. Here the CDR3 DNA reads TGTGCCAGCAGCCGATCGGATAGAAACACCATATATTTT. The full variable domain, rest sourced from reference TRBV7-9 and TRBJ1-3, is DTGVSQNPRHKITKRGQNVTFRCDPISEHNRLYWYRQTLGQGPEFLTYFQNEAQLEKSRLLSDRFSAERPKGSFSTLEIQRTEQGDSAMYLCASSRSDRNTIYFGEGSWLTVV.